Listed below are T cell receptor beta chains from one sample, sequenced in a study of blood T cell repertoires in COVID-19. Assay: immunoSEQ multiplex PCR; the TCRdb copy retains only in-frame clones and omits some. The table includes just under 350,000 clones, about 88% detected once. Input material: peripheral blood. These receptors were collected from an older woman with COVID-19, enrolled during active disease. The CDR3 runs from the conserved cysteine through the conserved F or W.

V,length,J,CDR3
TRBV15,15,TRBJ2-5,CATSRVQGISETQYF
TRBV28,14,TRBJ2-2,CASRVTGNTGELFF
TRBV24-1,16,TRBJ2-3,CATSDLNGLAPDTQYF
TRBV29-1,15,TRBJ2-7,CSVTGLAGRSYEQYF
TRBV6-5,10,TRBJ1-1,CASRTGEAFF
TRBV5-4,12,TRBJ2-5,CASSLGQQTQYF
TRBV6-6,14,TRBJ1-5,CASSSTRGNQPQHF
TRBV11-1,15,TRBJ1-6,CASSYPGQGGSPLHF
TRBV18,14,TRBJ1-1,CASSPTGTGVIAFF
TRBV20-1,16,TRBJ2-7,CSASLYRGGVSYEQYF
TRBV28,14,TRBJ1-2,CASSFPPGGHGYTF
TRBV19,16,TRBJ2-2,CASSIGQSEVGGELFF
TRBV6-1,15,TRBJ2-7,CASSEEAGSVYEQYF
TRBV24-1,16,TRBJ2-2,CATSDFRGRDTGELFF
TRBV7-2,15,TRBJ2-3,CASSTGGGAADTQYF
TRBV6-1,16,TRBJ1-2,CASSEKRAGGRYGYTF
TRBV27,15,TRBJ1-2,CASSLYGGLNYGYTF
TRBV2,15,TRBJ1-6,CASSEQGANNSPLHF
TRBV6-4,13,TRBJ2-7,CASSGGQLYEQYF
TRBV5-1,14,TRBJ1-1,CASSLDSMNTEAFF
TRBV11-2,16,TRBJ1-6,CASSLVQGPYNSPLHF
TRBV10-3,17,TRBJ1-1,CAIKAAGQGVLNTEAFF
TRBV18,13,TRBJ2-2,CASSPRGAGELFF
TRBV3-1/TRBV3-2,16,TRBJ2-5,CASTILGWGLQETQYF
TRBV4-1,15,TRBJ2-1,CASNQPTETNNEQFF
TRBV10-2,15,TRBJ1-1,CASRDRDRPLGEAFF
TRBV4-2,16,TRBJ2-1,CASSQDGGAVYNEQFF
TRBV19,15,TRBJ1-1,CASKNRGRGDTEAFF
TRBV6-5,13,TRBJ1-1,CASKEGENTEAFF
TRBV7-2,16,TRBJ2-1,CASSFLGLAVFDEQFF
TRBV7-2,16,TRBJ1-2,CASSPTGGNENYGYTF
TRBV6-1,15,TRBJ1-1,CASSLEDNMNTEAFF
TRBV20-1,11,TRBJ1-2,CSASPKSAYTF
TRBV6-5,15,TRBJ1-6,CASSLQSSYNSPLHF
TRBV4-3,14,TRBJ1-2,CASSQEDRTYGYTF
TRBV7-3,14,TRBJ1-1,CASSFGGQGTEAFF
TRBV4-2,15,TRBJ2-3,CASSQVFSRDREADF
TRBV7-9,13,TRBJ1-6,CASSSHQDSPLHF
TRBV5-1,15,TRBJ1-1,CASSLSSGGFTEAFF
TRBV5-1,15,TRBJ2-2,CASSLDEINTGELFF
TRBV5-1,15,TRBJ2-2,CASSLPGPNTGELFF
TRBV29-1,12,TRBJ2-3,CSAVGGGDTQYF
TRBV5-1,14,TRBJ1-3,CASSPTVSGNTIYF
TRBV15,17,TRBJ1-4,CATTRRVYGTGGEKLFF
TRBV2,13,TRBJ2-7,CASNGQGAHEQYF
TRBV7-6,15,TRBJ2-7,CASSLGDGDSYEQYF
TRBV27,15,TRBJ1-5,CASSPNRDGNQPQHF
TRBV30,13,TRBJ1-1,CAWSGPGHSEAFF
TRBV24-1,17,TRBJ1-5,CATSDPRGGGTGQPQHF
TRBV21-1,14,TRBJ1-4,CASSSRDSGEKLFF
TRBV6-1,15,TRBJ1-3,CASSEAGTGINTIYF
TRBV5-6,13,TRBJ2-7,CASSLEGGYEQYF
TRBV15,17,TRBJ1-3,CATSRDYIPGTGNTIYF